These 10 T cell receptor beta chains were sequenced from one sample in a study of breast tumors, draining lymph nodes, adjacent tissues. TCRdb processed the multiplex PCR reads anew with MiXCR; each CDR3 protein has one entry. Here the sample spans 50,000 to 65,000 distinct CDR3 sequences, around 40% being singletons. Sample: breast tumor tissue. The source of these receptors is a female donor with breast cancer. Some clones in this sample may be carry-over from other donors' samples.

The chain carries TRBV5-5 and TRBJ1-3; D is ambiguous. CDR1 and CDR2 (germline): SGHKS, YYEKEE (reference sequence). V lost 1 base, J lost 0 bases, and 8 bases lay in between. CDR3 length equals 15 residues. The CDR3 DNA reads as TGTGCCAGCAGCTTGATCGGAAACTCTGGAAACACCATATATTTT. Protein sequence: CASSLIGNSGNTIYF.

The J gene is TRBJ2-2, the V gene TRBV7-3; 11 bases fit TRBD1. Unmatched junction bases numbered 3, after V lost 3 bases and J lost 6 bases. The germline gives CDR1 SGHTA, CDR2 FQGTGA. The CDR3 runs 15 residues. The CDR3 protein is CASSFGTGGSGELFF. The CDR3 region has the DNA TGTGCCAGCAGCTTTGGGACAGGGGGGTCCGGGGAGCTGTTTTTT.

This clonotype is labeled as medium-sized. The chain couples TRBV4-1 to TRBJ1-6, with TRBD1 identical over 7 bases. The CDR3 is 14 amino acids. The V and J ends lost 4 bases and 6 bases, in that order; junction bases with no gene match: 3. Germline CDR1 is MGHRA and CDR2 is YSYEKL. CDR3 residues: CASSLGQANSPLHF. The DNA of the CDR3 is TGCGCCAGCAGCCTAGGACAGGCTAATTCACCCCTCCACTTT.

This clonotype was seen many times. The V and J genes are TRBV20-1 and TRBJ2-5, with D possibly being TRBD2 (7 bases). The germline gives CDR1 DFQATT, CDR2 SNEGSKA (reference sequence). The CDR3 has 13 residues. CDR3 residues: CSYTGGGQETQYF. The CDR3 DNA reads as TGCAGCTATACGGGGGGCGGCCAAGAGACCCAGTACTTC.

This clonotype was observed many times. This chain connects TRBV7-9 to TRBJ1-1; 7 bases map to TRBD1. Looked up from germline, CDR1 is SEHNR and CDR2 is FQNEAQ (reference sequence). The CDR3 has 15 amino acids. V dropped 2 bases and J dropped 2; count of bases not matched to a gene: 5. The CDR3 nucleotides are TGTGCCAGCAGCTTAAATCGAGGGGGCAACACTGAAGCTTTCTTT. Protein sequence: CASSLNRGGNTEAFF.

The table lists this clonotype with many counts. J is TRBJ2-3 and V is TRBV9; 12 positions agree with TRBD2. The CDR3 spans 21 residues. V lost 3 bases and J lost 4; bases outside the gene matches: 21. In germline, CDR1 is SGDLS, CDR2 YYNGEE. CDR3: CASSGTRGLAGVWRPPDTQYF. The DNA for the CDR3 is TGTGCCAGCAGCGGGACCCGGGGACTAGCGGGCGTTTGGCGACCCCCAGATACGCAGTATTTT. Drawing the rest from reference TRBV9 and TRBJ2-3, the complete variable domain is DSGVTQTPKHLITATGQRVTLRCSPRSGDLSVYWYQQSLDQGLQFLIQYYNGEERAKGNILERFSAQQFPDLHSELNLSSLELGDSALYFCASSGTRGLAGVWRPPDTQYFGPGTRLTVL.

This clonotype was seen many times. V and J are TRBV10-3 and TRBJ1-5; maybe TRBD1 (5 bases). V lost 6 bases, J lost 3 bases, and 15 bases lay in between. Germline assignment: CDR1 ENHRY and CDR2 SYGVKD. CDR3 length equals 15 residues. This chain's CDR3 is CAIRKDGGTNQPQHF. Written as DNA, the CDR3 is TGTGCCATCAGGAAGGACGGCGGGACCAATCAGCCCCAGCATTTT.

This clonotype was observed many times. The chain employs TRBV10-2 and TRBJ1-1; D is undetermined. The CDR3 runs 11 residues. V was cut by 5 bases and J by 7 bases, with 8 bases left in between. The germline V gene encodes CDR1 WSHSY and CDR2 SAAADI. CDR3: CASSRAVEAFF. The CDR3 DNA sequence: TGCGCCAGCAGTCGGGCCGTTGAAGCTTTCTTT.

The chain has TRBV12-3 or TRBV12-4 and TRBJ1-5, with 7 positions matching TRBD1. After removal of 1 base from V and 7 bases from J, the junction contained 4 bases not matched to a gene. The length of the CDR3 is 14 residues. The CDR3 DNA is TGTGCCAGCAGTTTAGGACAGGGACGACAGCCCCAGCATTTT. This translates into CASSLGQGRQPQHF.

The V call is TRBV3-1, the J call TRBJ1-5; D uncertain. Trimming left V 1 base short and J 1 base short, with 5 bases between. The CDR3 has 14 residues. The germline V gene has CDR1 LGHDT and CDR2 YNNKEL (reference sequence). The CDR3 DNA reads TGTGCCAGCAGCCAAGGACGGAGCAATCAGCCCCAGCATTTT. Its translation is CASSQGRSNQPQHF.